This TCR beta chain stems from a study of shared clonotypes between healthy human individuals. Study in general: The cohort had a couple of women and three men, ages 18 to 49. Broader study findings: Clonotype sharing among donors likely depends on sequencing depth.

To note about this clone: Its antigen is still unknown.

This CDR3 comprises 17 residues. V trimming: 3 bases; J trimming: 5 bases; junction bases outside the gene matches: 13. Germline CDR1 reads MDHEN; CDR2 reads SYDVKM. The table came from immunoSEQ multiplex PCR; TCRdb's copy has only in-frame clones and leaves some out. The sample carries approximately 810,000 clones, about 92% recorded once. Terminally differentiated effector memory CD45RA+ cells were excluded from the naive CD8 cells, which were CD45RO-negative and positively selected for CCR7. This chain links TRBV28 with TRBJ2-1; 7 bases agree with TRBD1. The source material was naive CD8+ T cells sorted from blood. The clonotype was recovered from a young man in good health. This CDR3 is CASSFRESGTEDNEQFF. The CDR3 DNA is TGTGCCAGCAGTTTTAGGGAATCCGGGACAGAGGACAATGAGCAGTTCTTC.